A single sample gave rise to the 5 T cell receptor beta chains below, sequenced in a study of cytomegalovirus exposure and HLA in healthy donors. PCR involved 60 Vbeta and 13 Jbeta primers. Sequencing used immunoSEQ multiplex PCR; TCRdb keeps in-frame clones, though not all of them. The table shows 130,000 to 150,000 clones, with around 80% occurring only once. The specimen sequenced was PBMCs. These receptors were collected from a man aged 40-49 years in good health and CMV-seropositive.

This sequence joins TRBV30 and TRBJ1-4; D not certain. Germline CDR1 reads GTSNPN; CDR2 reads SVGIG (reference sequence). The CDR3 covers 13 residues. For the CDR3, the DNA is TGTGCTGTTCGGTTAAGTGCTAATGAAAAACTGTTTTTT. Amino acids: CAVRLSANEKLFF.

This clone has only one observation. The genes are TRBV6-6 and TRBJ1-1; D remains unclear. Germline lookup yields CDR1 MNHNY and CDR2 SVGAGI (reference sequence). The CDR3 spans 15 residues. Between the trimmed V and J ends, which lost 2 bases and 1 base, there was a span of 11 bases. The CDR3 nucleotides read TGTGCCAGCAGTTACCTCGGCCCAGGGAACACTGAAGCTTTCTTT. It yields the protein CASSYLGPGNTEAFF.

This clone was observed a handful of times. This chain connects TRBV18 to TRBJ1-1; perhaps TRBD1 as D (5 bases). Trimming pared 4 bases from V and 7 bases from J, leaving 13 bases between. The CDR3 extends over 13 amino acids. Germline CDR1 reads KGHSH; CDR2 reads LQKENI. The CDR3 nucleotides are TGTGCCAGCTCACTAACACTCCAGGGTGAAGCTTTCTTT. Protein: CASSLTLQGEAFF.

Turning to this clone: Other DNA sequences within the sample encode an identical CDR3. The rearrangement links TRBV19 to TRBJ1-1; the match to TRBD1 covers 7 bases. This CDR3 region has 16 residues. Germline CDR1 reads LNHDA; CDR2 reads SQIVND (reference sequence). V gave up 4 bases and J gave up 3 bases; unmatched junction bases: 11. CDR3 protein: CASSTLATGDDTEAFF. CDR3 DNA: TGTGCCAGTAGTACACTTGCCACAGGGGATGACACTGAAGCTTTCTTT.

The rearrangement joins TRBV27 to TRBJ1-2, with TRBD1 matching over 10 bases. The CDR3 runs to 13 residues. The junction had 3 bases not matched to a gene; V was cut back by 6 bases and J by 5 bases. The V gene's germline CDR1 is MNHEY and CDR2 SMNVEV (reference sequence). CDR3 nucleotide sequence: TGTGCCAGCAGGGACAGGGGGAGATATGGCTACACCTTC. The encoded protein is CASRDRGRYGYTF.